Listed here are 2 T cell receptor beta chains from one sample, sequenced in a study of breast tumors, draining lymph nodes, adjacent tissues. Breast cancer patients provided tissue from their axillary draining lymph nodes. Each CDR3 protein is one row after TCRdb ran MiXCR on the multiplex PCR reads. The table lists about 140,000 distinct CDR3 sequences, about 31% of them singletons, with less than 2.5% in the top ten. The sample was axillary lymph node tissue. The receptor set was obtained from a female donor with breast cancer. Some clones in this sample may be carry-over from other donors' samples.

This clonotype was recorded a few times. This chain links TRBV6-5 with TRBJ2-7, with D perhaps given as TRBD1 or TRBD2 (5 bases each). This CDR3 spans 14 amino acids. The ends were cut back, 6 bases at V and 0 bases at J, with 12 bases in the middle. Germline CDR1 and CDR2: MNHEY and SVGAGI. The CDR3 nucleotides read TGTGCCAGCAGACGGGACCGGAGCTCCTACGAGCAGTACTTC. This gives the protein CASRRDRSSYEQYF.

This clonotype was seen many times. The J gene is TRBJ1-4, the V gene TRBV19, with D unresolved. Trimming removed 5 bases at V and 13 bases at J, with 14 bases between. Germline loops: CDR1 LNHDA, CDR2 SQIVND (reference sequence). The CDR3 is 12 residues long. CDR3 residues: CASSDRFKGLFF. The CDR3 DNA sequence: TGTGCCAGTAGTGACCGGTTCAAGGGACTGTTTTTT.